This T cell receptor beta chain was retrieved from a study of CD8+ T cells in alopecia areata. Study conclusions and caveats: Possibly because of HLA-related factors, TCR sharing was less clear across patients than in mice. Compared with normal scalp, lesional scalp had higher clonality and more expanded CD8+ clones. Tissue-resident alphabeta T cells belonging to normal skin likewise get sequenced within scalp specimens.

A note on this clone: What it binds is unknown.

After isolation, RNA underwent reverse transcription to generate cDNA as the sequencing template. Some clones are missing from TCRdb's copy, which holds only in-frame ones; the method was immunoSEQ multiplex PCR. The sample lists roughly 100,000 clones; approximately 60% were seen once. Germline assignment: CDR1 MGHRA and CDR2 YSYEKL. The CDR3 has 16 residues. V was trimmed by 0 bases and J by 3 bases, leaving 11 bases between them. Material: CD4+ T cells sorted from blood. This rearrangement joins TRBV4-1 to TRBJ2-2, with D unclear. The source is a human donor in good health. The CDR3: CASSQEVLRDTGELFF. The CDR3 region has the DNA TGCGCCAGCAGCCAAGAGGTCCTACGTGACACCGGGGAGCTGTTTTTT.